This TCR beta chain is from a study of long-term antiretroviral therapy in people with HIV. Study findings and constraints: Even long-term ART left TRB diversity below transplant donor controls, despite gains. Collection spanned 2004 to 2017; ART regimens may be less effective than current ones. Repertoires with HIV possessed tighter CDR3 length spans than those of controls.

No donor had fewer than one pre-ART PBMC sample or fewer than two post-ART PBMC samples. CDR3 size: 14 residues. V lost 3 bases, J lost 4 bases, and 6 bases stayed unmatched. Per germline, CDR1 KGHSH and CDR2 LQKENI. Version v3.0 of the immunoSEQ assay was performed at survey level. Method: immunoSEQ multiplex PCR; TCRdb's copy keeps in-frame clones and lacks some. The table lists roughly 17,000 clones, about nine tenths of them singletons. In regard to this clone: Its matching antigen is unknown.

The receptor was isolated from a man aged 50-60 years with HIV. The sequencing used unsorted PBMCs, collected 3 years after starting antiretroviral therapy. This chain uses TRBV18 with TRBJ2-7, with 7 positions matching TRBD2. The chain's CDR3 is CASSPGGGGYEQYF. CDR3 coding DNA: TGTGCCAGCTCACCGGGCGGCGGGGGTTACGAGCAGTACTTC.